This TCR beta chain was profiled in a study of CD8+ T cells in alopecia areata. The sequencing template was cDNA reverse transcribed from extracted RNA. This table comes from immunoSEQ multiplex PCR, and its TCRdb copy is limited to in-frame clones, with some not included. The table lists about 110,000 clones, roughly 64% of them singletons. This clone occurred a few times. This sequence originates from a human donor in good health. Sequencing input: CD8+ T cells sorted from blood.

This CDR3 is CASSSQGHNEQFF. The DNA of the CDR3 is TGTGCCAGCAGCTCCCAGGGCCACAATGAGCAGTTCTTC. The chain combines TRBV13 with TRBJ2-1, with D perhaps matching TRBD1 (5 bases). This CDR3 comprises 13 residues. Trimming took off 4 bases at V and 5 bases at J, with 9 bases between the two ends. Germline CDR1 is PRHDT and CDR2 is FYEKMQ (reference sequence).